This paragraph covers one T cell receptor beta chain sequence. The target antigen is unknown. The donors, healthy Caucasians from Russia, were aged 6 to 90. Through a sample-barcoded 5' primer and a J-beta primer mix, a second PCR was run for 7 to 11 cycles. TCRdb re-called the 5' RACE reads with MiXCR, one entry per CDR3 protein. The table records under 700,000 distinct CDR3 sequences, 24% of them present only once. V lost 2 bases, J lost 8 bases, and 12 bases stayed unmatched. Germline V gives CDR1 SGHVS, CDR2 FNYEAQ. This CDR3 has 17 amino acids. These data come from a study of blood T cells in healthy people across ages. Study-wide results and limits: Naive and antigen-experienced cells could not be conclusively compared, given unsorted PBMCs.

This same sample was also part of a study on T cells of mothers and their children. That source notes: Material was donated by three healthy Caucasian mothers and their six children.

Source material: blood. J is TRBJ2-1 and V is TRBV7-6; 10 bases are shared with TRBD2. This clonotype was obtained from a boy younger than 18 in good health. Here the CDR3 DNA reads TGTGCCAGCAGCTTAACCAAACTAGCGGGGCAAGCTGATGAGCAGTTCTTC. Amino acid sequence: CASSLTKLAGQADEQFF.